This T cell receptor beta chain appears in the sequencing data of a study of T-cell memory formation after mild COVID-19. Across the study: The study found TCR clusters largely donor specific. Broader study findings: Clones shrinking between day 15 and 85 showed a balanced CD4/CD8 split, and those that grew later tilted toward CD4+.

TCR alpha and TCR beta cDNA libraries with sample barcodes and UMIs came from 5'RACE using constant-segment primers. TCRdb processed the 5' RACE reads anew with MiXCR; each CDR3 protein has one entry. The data hold about 150,000 distinct CDR3 sequences, with 10% to 15% observed a single time. With regard to this clonotype: The antigen remains unidentified.

The CDR3 runs 15 residues. The trim removed 4 bases at V and 8 bases at J, leaving 12 bases unmatched. Germline lookup yields CDR1 MDHEN and CDR2 SYDVKM. The receptor comes from a young man who had mild COVID-19 (a few samples of this study predate the infection). Cell type and time point are not known. The sequenced sample consisted of PBMCs or a T cell subset sorted from them (not recorded which). This chain uses TRBV28 with TRBJ1-1, with TRBD1 identical over 8 bases. CDR3 loop: CASSSWTGRMVEAFF. DNA for the CDR3: TGTGCCAGCAGTTCCTGGACAGGGAGGATGGTGGAAGCTTTCTTT. Supplemented by reference TRBV28 and TRBJ1-1, the full variable domain reads DVKVTQSSRYLVKRTGEKVFLECVQDMDHENMFWYRQDPGLGLRLIYFSYDVKMKEKGDIPEGYSVSREKKERFSLILESASTNQTSMYLCASSSWTGRMVEAFFGQGTRLTVV.